This T cell receptor beta chain was captured by sequencing in a study of a mutant IDH1 vaccine in newly diagnosed glioma. Background on the study: Patients under treatment included approximately 60% males and approximately 38% females and had a mean age of around 40 years.

Sequencing was performed with immunoSEQ multiplex PCR; in TCRdb, only in-frame clones are kept and a portion is missing. The data hold some 38,000 clones, with roughly 89% observed a single time. The time point here: baseline, week 1 (first vaccination visit). Treatment described: pre-vaccination baseline after standard-of-care therapy. Germline CDR1 is SEHNR and CDR2 is FQNEAQ (reference sequence). The V end was cut by 0 bases, the J end by 4 bases, with 13 bases between. This CDR3 region has 16 residues. The chain has TRBV7-9 and TRBJ1-3; TRBD1 might be the D (6 bases). The clonotype comes from a man in his late teens or twenties with glioma. This sample comprised PBMCs, obtained from a glioma patient treated with radiotherapy, temozolomide or both. The CDR3 DNA is TGTGCCAGCAGCTTAGCCCAACCGGGACACGGAAACACCATATATTTT. Encoded protein: CASSLAQPGHGNTIYF. The whole variable domain, filled in from reference TRBV7-9 and TRBJ1-3, reads DTGVSQNPRHKITKRGQNVTFRCDPISEHNRLYWYRQTLGQGPEFLTYFQNEAQLEKSRLLSDRFSAERPKGSFSTLEIQRTEQGDSAMYLCASSLAQPGHGNTIYFGEGSWLTVV.